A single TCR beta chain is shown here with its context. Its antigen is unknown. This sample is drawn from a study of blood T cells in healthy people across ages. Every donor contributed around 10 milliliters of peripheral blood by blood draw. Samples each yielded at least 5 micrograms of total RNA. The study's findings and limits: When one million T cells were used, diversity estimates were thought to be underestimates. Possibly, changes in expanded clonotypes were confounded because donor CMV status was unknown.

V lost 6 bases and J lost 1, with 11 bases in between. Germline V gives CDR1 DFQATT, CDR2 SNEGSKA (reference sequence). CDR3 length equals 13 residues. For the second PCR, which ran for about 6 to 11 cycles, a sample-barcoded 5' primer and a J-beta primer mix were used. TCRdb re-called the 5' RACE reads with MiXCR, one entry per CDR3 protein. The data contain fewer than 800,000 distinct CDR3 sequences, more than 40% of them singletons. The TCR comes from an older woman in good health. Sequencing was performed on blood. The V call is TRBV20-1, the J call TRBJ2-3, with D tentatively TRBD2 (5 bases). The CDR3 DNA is TGCAGTGCCGGGGATTATGGCACAGATACGCAGTATTTT. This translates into CSAGDYGTDTQYF.